Listed here are 31 T cell receptor beta chains from one sample, sequenced in a study of blood T cells in healthy people across ages. A second PCR, run for roughly 7 to 11 cycles, used a sample-barcoded 5' primer plus a J-beta primer mix. TCRdb reprocessed the 5' RACE reads via MiXCR and lists one record per CDR3 protein. The table records over 700,000 distinct CDR3 sequences, about 48% of them present only once. The sequenced material came from blood. The receptors were gathered from a man older than 75 in good health.

The CDR3 DNA is TGCAGTGCACCGGAGGGCGGGAGCACAGATACGCAGTATTTT. Translation gives CSAPEGGSTDTQYF. The chain is built from TRBV20-1 and TRBJ2-3; D is possibly TRBD2 (6 bases). Germline CDR1 and CDR2: DFQATT and SNEGSKA (reference sequence). The CDR3 totals 14 residues. The V gene lost 6 bases and the J gene lost 0 bases, with 13 bases spanning the gap.

Remarks on this clonotype: A junction boundary mismatches the germline segment, possibly from a read error. This chain uses TRBV6-5 with TRBJ2-7, with D perhaps TRBD1 or TRBD2 (5 bases each). The germline V gene has CDR1 MNHEY and CDR2 SVGAGI. The CDR3 runs 14 residues. CDR3 in DNA: TGTGCCAGCACTACGTCAGGGACCTCCTCCGAGCAGTACTTC. Translated: CASTTSGTSSEQYF.

The rearrangement joins TRBV28 to TRBJ2-4; 8 bases fit TRBD1. The CDR3 sequence is 17 residues long. Germline CDR1 and CDR2: MDHEN and SYDVKM. Trimming at V came to 6 bases and at J to 2 bases, leaving 12 bases not matched to a gene. The CDR3 sequence: CASSRGTGGETKNIQYF. The CDR3 DNA reads as TGTGCCAGCAGCCGCGGGACAGGTGGGGAGACCAAAAACATTCAGTACTTC.

This clonotype has more than one count but fewer than ten. The chain couples TRBV4-1 to TRBJ1-1, with D possibly being TRBD1 (5 bases). This CDR3 spans 16 amino acids. Germline assignment: CDR1 MGHRA and CDR2 YSYEKL. Trimming took off 2 bases at V and 5 bases at J, with 18 bases between the two ends. CDR3 sequence: CASSQSLAGSSTEAFF. In DNA, the CDR3 is TGCGCCAGCAGCCAATCGTTGGCAGGGAGTAGTACTGAAGCTTTCTTT.

The table lists this clonotype with many counts. V and J are TRBV9 and TRBJ2-7; 10 nucleotides agree with TRBD1. Per the germline V gene, CDR1 is SGDLS and CDR2 is YYNGEE. This CDR3 has 14 residues. With 3 bases clipped from V and 7 bases from J, the junction kept 7 bases outside the gene matches. CDR3 amino acids: CASSAQGQGTEQYF. The CDR3, as DNA: TGTGCCAGCAGCGCACAGGGACAGGGGACGGAGCAGTACTTC.

This clonotype was detected once. The chain recombines TRBV9 with TRBJ1-5, with D hard to call. Between the trimmed V and J ends, which lost 4 bases and 0 bases, there was a span of 11 bases. Germline CDR1 is SGDLS and CDR2 is YYNGEE. This CDR3 comprises 15 residues. CDR3 coding DNA: TGTGCCAGCAGCCGCGGCGACTATAGCAATCAGCCCCAGCATTTT. This encodes CASSRGDYSNQPQHF. Supplemented by reference TRBV9 and TRBJ1-5, the full variable domain reads DSGVTQTPKHLITATGQRVTLRCSPRSGDLSVYWYQQSLDQGLQFLIQYYNGEERAKGNILERFSAQQFPDLHSELNLSSLELGDSALYFCASSRGDYSNQPQHFGDGTRLSIL.

V gene TRBV7-3 combines with J gene TRBJ2-3; D ambiguous. Germline lookup yields CDR1 SGHTA and CDR2 FQGTGA. This CDR3 region has 16 residues. Trimming shortened V by 5 bases and J by 0 bases, and 15 bases separated the two germline ends. The CDR3 DNA reads TGTGCCAGCAGCCCCCGAGGACCCATCAGCACAGATACGCAGTATTTT. This encodes CASSPRGPISTDTQYF. The complete variable domain, with remaining parts taken from reference TRBV7-3 and TRBJ2-3, reads GAGVSQTPSNKVTEKGKYVELRCDPISGHTALYWYRQSLGQGPEFLIYFQGTGAADDSGLPNDRFFAVRPEGSVSTLKIQRTERGDSAVYLCASSPRGPISTDTQYFGPGTRLTVL.

The V and J genes are TRBV12-5 and TRBJ2-5; the D gene is possibly TRBD1 (5 bases). The CDR3 is made up of 15 amino acids. Trimming cost V 7 bases and J 5 bases, with 20 bases left between them. Germline assignment: CDR1 LGHNT and CDR2 FRNRAP. CDR3 in DNA: TGTGCTAGTGTCCAAGGGGTCGGCGGCCGGGAGACCCAGTACTTC. Amino acids: CASVQGVGGRETQYF.

The rearrangement uses TRBV27 and TRBJ2-1; 9 bases are shared with TRBD2. Germline CDR1 MNHEY, CDR2 SMNVEV (reference sequence). The ends lost 7 bases at V and 0 bases at J; junction bases unmatched: 10. This CDR3 is 17 amino acids long. The CDR3 loop is CASTELAGYSSYNEQFF. CDR3 coding DNA: TGTGCCAGCACTGAACTAGCGGGCTATAGCTCCTACAATGAGCAGTTCTTC.

This rearrangement joins TRBV2 to TRBJ2-5; D call uncertain. V shed 2 bases and J shed 11 bases, with 15 bases lying between them. The V gene's germline CDR1 is SNHLY and CDR2 FYNNEI. The CDR3 length is 13 residues. The CDR3, as DNA: TGTGCCAGCAGTGAAATACGGCCTCCGGAGCAGTACTTC. Its protein is CASSEIRPPEQYF.

The chain couples TRBV9 to TRBJ2-3, with D perhaps matching TRBD2 (6 bases). The CDR3 has 15 residues. The V and J ends lost 0 bases and 0 bases respectively, with 8 bases between them. CDR1 is SGDLS and CDR2 is YYNGEE in the germline V gene. CDR3 protein: CASSVAGLSTDTQYF. The DNA for the CDR3 is TGTGCCAGCAGCGTAGCGGGACTCAGCACAGATACGCAGTATTTT.

CDR3 sequence (DNA): TGTGCCAGCAGCCGCGGGACTAGCGGGGCGTATGAGCAGTTCTTC. As protein: CASSRGTSGAYEQFF. V gene TRBV7-3 combines with J gene TRBJ2-1; 13 bases agree with TRBD2. Germline loops: CDR1 SGHTA, CDR2 FQGTGA. The J segment lost 8 bases and the V segment lost 5 bases, leaving 6 bases of the junction unmatched. The CDR3 extends over 15 amino acids.

This clonotype has a handful of counts. The rearrangement links TRBV4-2 to TRBJ2-7; 9 nucleotides agree with TRBD2. The germline CDR1 and CDR2 sequences are LGHNA and YNFKEQ. The CDR3 spans 16 residues. The V segment lost 0 bases and the J segment 2 bases; nucleotides outside the gene matches: 5. CDR3 nucleotide sequence: TGTGCCAGCAGCCAAGATTGGCTAGCGGGAACCTACGAGCAGTACTTC. This sequence encodes CASSQDWLAGTYEQYF.

The chain uses TRBV20-1 and TRBJ2-3, with D possibly matching TRBD1 (5 bases). Germline CDR1 is DFQATT and CDR2 is SNEGSKA (reference sequence). Trimming pared 0 bases from V and 4 bases from J, leaving 11 bases between. The CDR3 consists of 14 residues. For the CDR3, the DNA is TGCAGTGCTAGAGAGGGATGGGGCGCAGATACGCAGTATTTT. Its translation: CSAREGWGADTQYF.

This chain joins TRBV5-1 and TRBJ2-5, with D tentatively TRBD1 (5 bases). Per the germline V gene, CDR1 is SGHRS and CDR2 is YFSETQ. The length of the CDR3 is 12 residues. V was shortened by 7 bases and J by 7 bases, with 14 bases between the two germline ends. This CDR3 is CASGEGEGTQYF. CDR3 coding DNA: TGCGCCAGCGGAGAAGGGGAAGGGACCCAGTACTTC.

The chain joins TRBV27 to TRBJ2-2; TRBD1 aligns across 9 bases. Unmatched junction bases numbered 8, after V lost 6 bases and J lost 6 bases. Germline V gene lookup returns CDR1 MNHEY and CDR2 SMNVEV (reference sequence). The CDR3 totals 15 residues. CDR3 in DNA: TGTGCCAGCAGACGGGACAGGGAGGTTCCCGGGGAGCTGTTTTTT. Its protein product is CASRRDREVPGELFF.

This clonotype was observed a handful of times. The chain has TRBV10-2 and TRBJ2-1; D is perhaps TRBD1 or TRBD2 (7 bases each). The CDR3 is 16 amino acids. The V end lost 6 bases, the J end lost 2 bases, and 17 bases lay between the germline ends. Germline lookup yields CDR1 WSHSY and CDR2 SAAADI. CDR3 sequence (DNA): TGCGCCAGCAGAGGTACAGGGGAGGGAACCTACAATGAGCAGTTCTTC. It yields the protein CASRGTGEGTYNEQFF.

This clonotype was seen many times. The chain links TRBV20-1 to TRBJ2-5; TRBD2 aligns across 10 bases. Germline V gives CDR1 DFQATT, CDR2 SNEGSKA (reference sequence). The J segment lost 7 bases and the V segment lost 0 bases, leaving 8 bases of the junction unmatched. CDR3 length: 15 amino acids. The CDR3 reads CSARDLPSGGSTQYF. The CDR3, as DNA: TGCAGTGCTAGAGATCTGCCTAGCGGGGGTTCGACCCAGTACTTC.

The table lists this clonotype with a few counts. The chain couples TRBV28 to TRBJ2-6, with D perhaps matching TRBD2 (5 bases). The CDR3 runs 17 residues. The V end lost 5 bases, the J end lost 0 bases, and 14 bases lay between the germline ends. The germline V gene has CDR1 MDHEN and CDR2 SYDVKM. The CDR3 nucleotides are TGTGCCAGCAGTCGAGAGCGGATTCTCTCTGGGGCCAACGTCCTGACTTTC. Translated: CASSRERILSGANVLTF.

There are a few counts of this clonotype. J is TRBJ2-1 and V is TRBV5-1; D remains unclear. CDR3 length: 15 amino acids. Trimming cost V 0 bases and J 2 bases, with 9 bases left between them. CDR1 is SGHRS, CDR2 YFSETQ, per germline. CDR3 sequence (DNA): TGCGCCAGCAGCTTGGCCGAACGTACCTACAATGAGCAGTTCTTC. Its protein product is CASSLAERTYNEQFF.

The count of this clonotype is one. The chain combines TRBV29-1 with TRBJ1-2, with D unclear. This CDR3 region has 11 residues. V was trimmed by 7 bases and J by 3 bases, leaving 9 bases between them. Germline CDR1 is SQVTM and CDR2 is ANQGSEA. CDR3 bases: TGCAGCGGGGAAGAGGACTATGGCTACACCTTC. Its translation is CSGEEDYGYTF.

J is TRBJ2-7 and V is TRBV3-1; 10 nucleotides align to TRBD2. The CDR3 spans 16 residues. Germline V lookup: CDR1 LGHDT, CDR2 YNNKEL (reference sequence). V shed 0 bases, J shed 7 bases, and the junction held 9 bases outside the gene matches. The CDR3 DNA sequence: TGTGCCAGCAGCCAAGAAGGGAGCGGGAGGGCCGGTGAGCAGTACTTC. Protein product: CASSQEGSGRAGEQYF.

This sequence joins TRBV13 and TRBJ1-5; no definite D call. The ends were cut back, 2 bases at V and 7 bases at J, with 6 bases in the middle. The CDR3 has 12 residues. The germline V gene encodes CDR1 PRHDT and CDR2 FYEKMQ (reference sequence). The CDR3 DNA sequence: TGTGCCAGCAGCTTAAATCGGCAGCCCCAGCATTTT. Encoded protein: CASSLNRQPQHF. Full variable domain (rest looked up from reference TRBV13 and TRBJ1-5): AAGVIQSPRHLIKEKRETATLKCYPIPRHDTVYWYQQGPGQDPQFLISFYEKMQSDKGSIPDRFSAQQFSDYHSELNMSSLELGDSALYFCASSLNRQPQHFGDGTRLSIL.

The J gene is TRBJ2-4, the V gene TRBV12-3 or TRBV12-4; TRBD1 might be the D (6 bases). The end of the DNA is better explained by TRBJ2-7, so the J call may be wrong. The CDR3 totals 15 residues. The CDR3 DNA reads as TGTGCCAGCAGGCTCACAGGGCCGAACGGGTACGAGCAGTACTTC. Translating it yields CASRLTGPNGYEQYF.

The chain has TRBV3-1 and TRBJ2-5; D may be TRBD1 or TRBD2 (6 bases each). V was trimmed by 4 bases and J by 5 bases, leaving 17 bases between them. The CDR3 is made up of 15 amino acids. CDR1 is LGHDT, CDR2 YNNKEL, per germline (reference sequence). Written as DNA, the CDR3 is TGTGCCAGCAGCCTTAGGAGGGGGAGCGTGGAGACCCAGTACTTC. Translating it yields CASSLRRGSVETQYF.

This clonotype was observed a few times. This sequence joins TRBV24-1 and TRBJ1-5, with D hard to call. V shed 2 bases and J shed 4 bases, with 11 bases lying between them. The germline gives CDR1 KGHDR, CDR2 SFDVKD. The CDR3 length is 15 residues. As DNA, the CDR3 is TGTGCCACCAGTGATTCCCGGGGAAAAAATCAGCCCCAGCATTTT. It translates to CATSDSRGKNQPQHF.

V usage is TRBV6-5 and J usage is TRBJ2-1; unclear D gene. Germline V CDR1 and CDR2: MNHEY, SVGAGI. The CDR3 has 15 residues. V dropped 0 bases and J dropped 3 bases, with 9 bases sitting between them. The CDR3 loop reads CASSYSGSHYNEQFF. The DNA for the CDR3 is TGTGCCAGCAGTTACTCTGGTAGCCACTACAATGAGCAGTTCTTC.

The V and J genes are TRBV12-3 or TRBV12-4 and TRBJ1-4; tentative D call: TRBD1 (5 bases). The length of the CDR3 is 14 residues. V was pared by 5 bases and J by 3 bases, with 10 bases between. The CDR3 nucleotides read TGTGCCAGCAGTCTGGGGGTAGCTAATGAAAAACTGTTTTTT. Residues: CASSLGVANEKLFF.

V usage is TRBV5-1 and J usage is TRBJ2-3; D is perhaps TRBD2 (7 bases). V was shortened by 6 bases and J by 1 base, with 12 bases between the two germline ends. Germline loops: CDR1 SGHRS, CDR2 YFSETQ. This CDR3 spans 14 amino acids. The CDR3 is CASKGEGGTDTQYF. In DNA form, the CDR3 reads TGCGCCAGCAAGGGGGAGGGCGGCACAGATACGCAGTATTTT.

The genes are TRBV27 and TRBJ1-2, with 8 nucleotides matching TRBD1. Per the germline V gene, CDR1 is MNHEY and CDR2 is SMNVEV (reference sequence). The junction had 12 bases not matched to a gene; V was cut back by 2 bases and J by 4 bases. The length of the CDR3 is 17 residues. The CDR3 sequence is CASSLRTGPAKGYGYTF. CDR3 in DNA: TGTGCCAGCAGTTTAAGGACAGGGCCCGCTAAAGGCTATGGCTACACCTTC.

This rearrangement joins TRBV7-3 to TRBJ2-5, with 8 bases fitting TRBD1. With the DNA end fitting TRBJ2-7 better, the J assignment may be wrong. From germline, CDR1 is SGHTA and CDR2 FQGTGA. The CDR3 runs to 13 residues. CDR3 bases: TGTGCCAGCAGCTCCGCAGGGGGCTGCGAGCAGTACTTC. This translates into CASSSAGGCEQYF.